This T cell receptor (beta chain) was found in a study of spatial heterogeneity in lung cancer. Study findings and constraints: When ubiquitous and regional expanded TCRs were counted, their numbers tracked ubiquitous and regional nonsynonymous mutations, respectively. Tumors with more nonsynonymous mutations had more expanded intratumoral alpha and beta TCRs.

In regard to this clonotype: Its antigen is still unknown.

Noted time point: sample taken at primary tumor resection. CDR3 length: 13 residues. J was trimmed by 4 bases and V by 5 bases; bases with no gene match: 8. Per the germline V gene, CDR1 is DFQATT and CDR2 is SNEGSKA (reference sequence). TCRdb re-derived calls from the 5' RACE reads in MiXCR, one entry per CDR3 protein. This table has some 25,000 distinct CDR3 sequences, just over 7% appearing once. Sample: lung tumor tissue, taken at surgery. This receptor was obtained from a male donor with early-stage non-small cell lung cancer. The V and J genes are TRBV20-1 and TRBJ2-7; 7 bases align to TRBD1. For the CDR3, the DNA is TGCAGTGCTGCGGACAGGATAGGGTACGAGCAGTACTTC. It encodes CSAADRIGYEQYF.